These 26 T cell receptor beta chains originate from one sample sequenced in a study of cytomegalovirus exposure and HLA in healthy donors. Amplification used 60 Vbeta primers and 13 Jbeta primers. TCRdb keeps only in-frame clones here, not all; method: immunoSEQ multiplex PCR. The data show about 100,000 clones, more than 65% seen once. The sequencing input was PBMCs. Source of these receptors: a woman between 18 and 29 years old in good health and CMV-seropositive.

This clone was observed a handful of times. The rearrangement uses TRBV4-1 and TRBJ1-3, with 8 bases matching TRBD1. The trim removed 0 bases at V and 1 base at J, leaving 8 bases unmatched. This CDR3 has 18 amino acids. CDR1 MGHRA and CDR2 YSYEKL come from the germline V gene. The DNA for the CDR3 is TGCGCCAGCAGCCAAGAAAGGGCAGGGGGCGGATCTGGAAACACCATATATTTT. Translated: CASSQERAGGGSGNTIYF.

The chain links TRBV6-1 to TRBJ1-5; D is unresolved. The germline V gene encodes CDR1 MNHNS and CDR2 SASEGT. V lost 5 bases to trimming and J lost 7 bases, with 6 bases between them. The CDR3 is made up of 11 amino acids. The CDR3, as DNA: TGTGCCAGCAGTCGGGTCCAGCCCCAGCATTTT. Translating gives CASSRVQPQHF.

This chain uses TRBV5-8 with TRBJ1-2; D uncertain. The CDR3 has 12 amino acids. Trimming cost V 0 bases and J 5 bases, with 5 bases left between them. Germline V lookup: CDR1 SGHTS, CDR2 YDEGEE. The CDR3 loop reads CASSLVRYGYTF. The CDR3 region has the DNA TGTGCCAGCAGCTTGGTCAGATATGGCTACACCTTC.

J is TRBJ1-6 and V is TRBV9, with unresolved D. The CDR3 is 13 residues long. V was pared by 7 bases and J by 3 bases, with 8 bases between. Germline assignment: CDR1 SGDLS and CDR2 YYNGEE. CDR3 sequence reads: CASSPSYNSPLHF. CDR3 DNA: TGTGCCAGCTCCCCTAGCTATAATTCACCCCTCCACTTT.

The chain is built from TRBV4-3 and TRBJ2-1; 8 nucleotides align to TRBD2. CDR1 and CDR2 from the germline V gene are LGHNA and YSLEER. The CDR3 runs to 17 residues. V gave up 0 bases and J gave up 1 base; unmatched junction bases: 5. The CDR3 coding sequence is TGCGCCAGCAGCCAAGAACGAGGCGGGAGGTCCTACAATGAGCAGTTCTTC. This encodes CASSQERGGRSYNEQFF.

V usage is TRBV19 and J usage is TRBJ1-2, with a possible D match to TRBD1 (6 bases). The CDR3 is 16 amino acids. CDR1 and CDR2 from the germline V gene are LNHDA and SQIVND (reference sequence). V dropped 7 bases and J dropped 4 bases, with 22 bases sitting between them. The CDR3: CASNFAGAASGYGYTF. The DNA for the CDR3 is TGTGCCAGTAATTTCGCAGGGGCCGCCTCGGGCTATGGCTACACCTTC.

This clone has just one count. This rearrangement joins TRBV28 to TRBJ2-2, with no clear D. Looked up from germline, CDR1 is MDHEN and CDR2 is SYDVKM. The CDR3 totals 15 residues. With 3 bases removed from V and 0 bases from J, the gap between germline ends came to 8 bases. This chain's CDR3 is CASSFSPPNTGELFF. For the CDR3, the DNA is TGTGCCAGCAGTTTCAGTCCCCCGAACACCGGGGAGCTGTTTTTT.

DNA for the CDR3: TGTGCCAGCAGCTTCACCGCGGCTCAGCAGTTCTTC. This encodes CASSFTAAQQFF. The genes are TRBV7-2 and TRBJ2-1, with no clear D. V was cut by 3 bases and J by 11 bases, with 11 bases left in between. Germline assignment: CDR1 SGHTA and CDR2 FQGNSA. The CDR3 loop spans 12 amino acids.

This clone was counted once. V usage is TRBV5-5 and J usage is TRBJ1-6, with TRBD1 identical over 7 bases. CDR1 and CDR2 (germline): SGHKS, YYEKEE (reference sequence). The junction had 17 bases not matched to a gene; V was cut back by 2 bases and J by 9 bases. The CDR3 sequence is 18 residues long. Here the CDR3 DNA reads TGTGCCAGCAGCTTCTTTCACGCTGACAGGGTTGTTGGTTCACCCCTCCACTTT. Translating gives CASSFFHADRVVGSPLHF.

V and J are TRBV9 and TRBJ2-3; D might be TRBD2 (6 bases). Trimming removed 0 bases at V and 8 bases at J, with 10 bases between. The CDR3 length is 13 residues. Germline V gene data show CDR1 as SGDLS and CDR2 as YYNGEE. The DNA for the CDR3 is TGTGCCAGCAGCGTAGTCCCGGAGGGTACGCAGTATTTT. Translated, it gives CASSVVPEGTQYF.

The chain has TRBV7-9 and TRBJ2-3; D is undetermined. Germline V CDR1 and CDR2: SEHNR, FQNEAQ (reference sequence). This CDR3 has 15 amino acids. V lost 4 bases and J 6 bases, leaving 17 bases between the germline ends. The CDR3 here is CASSSRPPAPDTQYF. The CDR3 nucleotides read TGTGCCAGCAGCTCCAGGCCTCCTGCGCCCGATACGCAGTATTTT.

This chain links TRBV4-2 with TRBJ2-7, with 7 bases lining up with TRBD1. Germline CDR1 and CDR2: LGHNA and YNFKEQ. This CDR3 region has 15 residues. The trim removed 0 bases at V and 1 base at J, leaving 3 bases unmatched. CDR3 in amino acids: CASSQDQTGSYEQYF. CDR3 sequence (DNA): TGTGCCAGCAGCCAAGATCAGACAGGGTCCTACGAGCAGTACTTC.

CDR3 protein: CASSEGETQYF. For the CDR3, the DNA is TGTGCCAGCAGCGAGGGAGAGACCCAGTACTTC. The chain joins TRBV7-6 to TRBJ2-5; weak D call: TRBD2 (5 bases). Germline V lookup: CDR1 SGHVS, CDR2 FNYEAQ. V gave up 5 bases and J gave up 4 bases, with 5 bases separating them. This CDR3 has 11 amino acids. The full variable domain, its missing parts supplied by reference TRBV7-6 and TRBJ2-5, is GAGVSQSPRYKVTKRGQDVALRCDPISGHVSLYWYRQALGQGPEFLTYFNYEAQQDKSGLPNDRFSAERPEGSISTLTIQRTEQRDSAMYRCASSEGETQYFGPGTRLLVL.

The chain combines TRBV14 with TRBJ2-7; D possibly corresponds to TRBD2 (7 bases). The V end lost 1 base, the J end lost 5 bases, and 18 bases lay between the germline ends. Germline V gene data show CDR1 as SGHDN and CDR2 as FVKESK. The CDR3 runs to 16 residues. CDR3 region: CASSQVPGGILDEQYF. CDR3 DNA: TGTGCCAGCAGCCAAGTTCCGGGGGGCATCTTGGACGAGCAGTACTTC.

The chain uses TRBV28 and TRBJ1-1; no clear D. This CDR3 region has 13 residues. The germline CDR1 and CDR2 sequences are MDHEN and SYDVKM. V shed 2 bases and J shed 7 bases, with 11 bases lying between them. The CDR3 DNA sequence: TGTGCCAGCAGTTTAGTCACCCAGATTGAAGCTTTCTTT. Encoded protein: CASSLVTQIEAFF.

The chain combines TRBV4-1 with TRBJ1-4; TRBD1 matches at 7 bases. Germline CDR1 is MGHRA and CDR2 is YSYEKL. This CDR3 comprises 16 residues. Trimming took 5 bases from V and 5 from J; bases not matched to a gene: 11. In DNA, the CDR3 is TGCGCCAGCAGCACGCAGCTACAGGGGTTCAATGAAAAACTGTTTTTT. Protein: CASSTQLQGFNEKLFF.

The rearrangement uses TRBV29-1 and TRBJ1-1, with a tentative D call TRBD1 (6 bases). The germline V gene has CDR1 SQVTM and CDR2 ANQGSEA. The CDR3 runs 14 residues. V was pared by 5 bases and J by 1 base, with 14 bases between. CDR3 nucleotide sequence: TGCAGCGTTTGTTTCGGACAGTCGAACACTGAAGCTTTCTTT. It is translated as CSVCFGQSNTEAFF.

This clone was seen just once. This chain links TRBV2 with TRBJ1-1; TRBD1 matches 7 bases. The germline V gene encodes CDR1 SNHLY and CDR2 FYNNEI. V was pared by 6 bases and J by 4 bases, with 8 bases of the junction left unmatched. The CDR3 loop spans 14 amino acids. CDR3 amino acids: CASRNRGGGTEAFF. CDR3 nucleotides: TGTGCCAGCAGAAACAGGGGAGGTGGCACTGAAGCTTTCTTT.

This sequence joins TRBV5-6 and TRBJ2-3; the match to TRBD2 covers 11 bases. This CDR3 is built from 14 residues. Germline CDR1 reads SGHDT; CDR2 reads YYEEEE. V trimming: 2 bases; J trimming: 8 bases; junction bases outside the gene matches: 4. The CDR3 here is CASSLLAGVGTQYF. CDR3 sequence (DNA): TGTGCCAGCAGCTTACTAGCGGGAGTCGGTACGCAGTATTTT.

The V and J genes are TRBV30 and TRBJ2-6; no reliable D call. The V end was cut by 0 bases, the J end by 0 bases, with 6 bases between. CDR1 and CDR2 from the germline V gene are GTSNPN and SVGIG (reference sequence). The CDR3 length is 15 residues. Here the CDR3 DNA reads TGTGCCTGGAGTGTGTACGGCTCTGGGGCCAACGTCCTGACTTTC. Residues: CAWSVYGSGANVLTF.

This chain uses TRBV28 with TRBJ1-1; tentatively, D is TRBD1 (5 bases). Per the germline V gene, CDR1 is MDHEN and CDR2 is SYDVKM. V lost 9 bases and J lost 4, with 18 bases in between. The CDR3 spans 14 residues. CDR3 residues: CASSGGGKATEAFF. The CDR3, as DNA: TGTGCCAGTTCCGGGGGGGGGAAGGCCACTGAAGCTTTCTTT.

This clone has more than one count but fewer than ten. The chain links TRBV6-1 to TRBJ1-2; D is ambiguous. The CDR3 extends over 14 amino acids. V lost 4 bases and J lost 0, with 9 bases in between. Germline CDR1 MNHNS, CDR2 SASEGT. The CDR3 DNA reads TGTGCCAGCAGTGGGGCAGGCTCTAACTATGGCTACACCTTC. As protein: CASSGAGSNYGYTF.

The chain recombines TRBV29-1 with TRBJ2-7; TRBD1 matches 10 bases. J gave up 6 bases and V 5 bases, and 4 bases lay outside the gene matches. Germline V gives CDR1 SQVTM, CDR2 ANQGSEA. There are 12 residues in the CDR3. The CDR3 DNA is TGCAGCGTTACTGACAGGGGGCTCGAGCAGTACTTC. This gives the protein CSVTDRGLEQYF.

The rearrangement joins TRBV5-1 to TRBJ1-1; 7 nucleotides match TRBD1. Germline V gene data show CDR1 as SGHRS and CDR2 as YFSETQ. V lost 1 base, J lost 3 bases, and 0 bases stayed unmatched. The CDR3 extends over 13 amino acids. The chain's CDR3 is CASSLTGDTEAFF. DNA of the CDR3: TGCGCCAGCAGCTTGACAGGGGACACTGAAGCTTTCTTT.

CDR3 in DNA: TGTGCCAGCTCGGGTTTACAGGGGGGGTCCTACGAGCAGTACTTC. Its translation: CASSGLQGGSYEQYF. The chain joins TRBV6-5 to TRBJ2-7; perhaps TRBD1 as D (8 bases). This CDR3 is built from 15 residues. Germline V gene lookup returns CDR1 MNHEY and CDR2 SVGAGI. V was clipped by 8 bases and J by 1 base, with 18 bases between them.

V and J are TRBV5-4 and TRBJ2-7; TRBD2 agrees at 8 bases. Germline V CDR1 and CDR2: SGHNT, YYREEE (reference sequence). The CDR3 consists of 16 residues. The trim removed 7 bases at V and 2 bases at J, leaving 14 bases unmatched. The CDR3 protein is CASSHPGGEVTYEQYF. The DNA for the CDR3 is TGTGCCAGCTCACACCCCGGGGGGGAGGTCACCTACGAGCAGTACTTC.